Sequencing of this TCR beta chain was carried out in a study of patients and donors after allogeneic stem cell transplantation. In TCRdb, the RT-PCR reads were re-called with MiXCR into one record per CDR3 protein. The sample lists 150,000 to 200,000 distinct CDR3 sequences, 25% to 35% occurring once. Trimming took 6 bases from V and 8 from J, leaving 19 bases between them. The germline V gene encodes CDR1 MNHEY and CDR2 SVGEGT. The CDR3 contains 14 residues. This clonotype was recorded at least ten times. Sequencing was carried out using blood, either unsorted or a sorted T cell fraction (not recorded which). The origin of this receptor is a human donor who was either an allogeneic HSCT recipient or a stem cell or donor lymphocyte infusion donor (not recorded which). It is not recorded whose cells these are; they may come from a transplant donor. This chain uses TRBV6-2 or TRBV6-3 with TRBJ1-2; tentative D call: TRBD1 (5 bases). CDR3 coding DNA: TGTGCCAGCAGCCAACCGGGGGGAGCGCGAGGCTACACCTTC. Translating it yields CASSQPGGARGYTF.